This TCR beta chain was documented in a study of beta chain features in type 1 diabetes. Whole-study results and caveats: The study notes PCR might favor shorter templates equally in patients and controls. Shortening that was moderate but significant affected the TCRB CDR3s of Type 1 diabetes patients in all four CD4+ subsets. Patients' naive, central memory and Treg TCRB repertoires seemed closer to one another than those of healthy donors.

Every single donor gave one heparinised blood draw, and these averaged about 116 mL. Sorted CD4+ subsets: naive, central memory, regulatory, stem cell-like memory (CD45RO/CCR7/CD25/CD127/CD95/CD27 panel). This clone has just a few counts. What it binds is not known. Every isolated RNA sample was fully reverse transcribed, so sequencing captured expressed TCRB transcripts. Generated by immunoSEQ multiplex PCR, the TCRdb table keeps only in-frame clones and is missing some. The table shows 93,000 or so clones, with roughly 28% occurring only once. CDR3 length: 15 residues. The germline gives CDR1 SGHTA, CDR2 FQGNSA. Between the trimmed V and J ends, which lost 1 base and 0 bases, there was a span of 7 bases.

The chain employs TRBV7-2 and TRBJ1-3; D remains ambiguous. Sequenced input: central memory CD4+ T cells from blood. The source of this sequence is a woman under 30 with type 1 diabetes. CDR3 region: CASSLDFRSGNTIYF. The CDR3 nucleotides read TGTGCCAGCAGCTTAGATTTCCGCTCTGGAAACACCATATATTTT.